The TCR beta chain described here comes from a study of T cells in Graves' hyperthyroidism and ophthalmopathy. Study-level findings and limits: Using 13 V-J features, a model discriminated ophthalmopathy from stable hyperthyroidism. Among clonotypes expanded in thyroid above 0.001, most were also found in blood. The model forecast ophthalmopathy, anticipating it by a median about 6.5 months before onset.

CDR3 length: 14 amino acids. The germline CDR1 and CDR2 sequences are MNHNS and SASEGT. Using RNA transcripts as the source, TCR beta CDR3 regions were amplified. The TCR CDR3 first-round RT-PCR relied on the HTBI primer set. In TCRdb, the multiplex PCR reads were re-called with MiXCR into one record per CDR3 protein. The sample has hundreds of thousands of distinct CDR3 sequences; roughly 50% are singletons. With regard to this clonotype: What it binds is unknown. A read error may account for a junction end that differs from germline.

With a duration under 2 months, the hyperthyroidism was newly diagnosed in patients aged 18 to 65. The source of this sequence is a woman under 30 with Graves' hyperthyroidism. The chain has TRBV6-1 and TRBJ1-6, with a tentative D call TRBD1 (5 bases). The sample consisted of peripheral blood or thyroid tissue (not recorded which). CDR3 in DNA: TGTGCCAGCAGCCTAATGGGGGGGAGTTCACCCTTCCACTTT. It encodes CASSLMGGSSPFHF.